The subject of this entry is one T cell receptor beta chain. The target antigen is unknown. Second doses were pooled across both intervals (about 4 or about 12 weeks). Generated by immunoSEQ multiplex PCR, the TCRdb table keeps only in-frame clones and is missing some. There are approximately 130,000 clones in the sample; roughly 90% occur only once, and 5% to 6% lies in the top ten. The data were taken from a study of T cell responses to AZD1222 COVID-19 vaccine. General study results and limits: Close to half of all spike-specific TCRs reportedly target regions of the variants that are unmutated.

V lost 1 base to trimming and J lost 6 bases; unmatched junction nucleotides: 8. The length of the CDR3 is 16 residues. The germline gives CDR1 LGHNA, CDR2 YNFKEQ. V and J are TRBV4-2 and TRBJ2-2; TRBD1 agrees at 7 bases. The specimen was peripheral blood, collected 28 days after the second AZD1222 dose. This receptor was obtained from an adult who received the AZD1222 COVID-19 vaccine. In DNA, the CDR3 is TGTGCCAGCAGCCAAGCTGAGGGGGCCGGGGCCGGGGAGCTGTTTTTT. Encoded protein: CASSQAEGAGAGELFF.